Shown below are 2 T cell receptor beta chains from a single sample sequenced in a study of T cells after yellow fever vaccination. Each CDR3 protein is one row after TCRdb ran MiXCR on the 5' RACE reads. This sample carries 60,000 to 75,000 distinct CDR3 sequences, about 6% of them seen once, and the ten largest clones take about 40%. This specimen consisted of CD8+ T cells sorted from PBMCs, obtained about 49 days after the first yellow fever vaccination. These receptors were collected from a man aged 18 to 29 who received the YFV17D yellow fever vaccine.

Ten or more counts support this clonotype. This chain's CDR3 is CASRDDRGEKLFF. CDR3 DNA sequence: TGTGCCAGTCGAGACGACAGGGGTGAAAAACTGTTTTTT. V and J are TRBV28 and TRBJ1-4; 8 bases fit TRBD1. Germline V CDR1 and CDR2: MDHEN, SYDVKM. There are 13 residues in the CDR3. J was trimmed by 7 bases and V by 9 bases; bases with no gene match: 7. Together with reference TRBV28 and TRBJ1-4, the CDR3 gives the full variable domain: DVKVTQSSRYLVKRTGEKVFLECVQDMDHENMFWYRQDPGLGLRLIYFSYDVKMKEKGDIPEGYSVSREKKERFSLILESASTNQTSMYLCASRDDRGEKLFFGSGTQLSVL.

This clonotype was counted many times. This rearrangement joins TRBV6-6 to TRBJ1-5, with D perhaps TRBD1 (5 bases). Germline values: CDR1 MNHNY, CDR2 SVGAGI (reference sequence). V lost 5 bases, J lost 3 bases, and 8 bases lay in between. The CDR3 contains 13 residues. For the CDR3, the DNA is TGTGCCAGCAGTCGGGACTACAATCAGCCCCAGCATTTT. Translating gives CASSRDYNQPQHF.